This TCR beta chain was sequenced for a study of Ad26.COV2.S vaccination and SARS-CoV-2 variants. Study details: Dosing was one shot or two shots 56 days apart.

Treatment of the sample: roughly 18 received Ad26.COV2.S at low or high dose, single or two shots; 5 received placebo; per-sample allocation not given. The investigators took samples on day 63 after the first vaccine or placebo injection. A Boston donor was an adult aged 18-55 years. SARS-CoV-2 spike from the Wuhan strain was encoded by the vaccine, an Ad26 vector. The CDR3 consists of 14 residues. Germline CDR1 SGHKS, CDR2 YYEKEE (reference sequence). The V gene lost 2 bases and the J gene lost 8 bases, with 11 bases spanning the gap. A remark on this clone: Its specificity is not known.

Study-level findings and limits: Recipients given vaccine exceeded placebo recipients in spike-specific TCR breadth.

Profiling relied on immunoSEQ multiplex PCR, and the TCRdb table lists in-frame clones only, not all of them. This table holds about 350,000 clones, 65% to 90% found once. The chain employs TRBV5-5 and TRBJ1-6, with unresolved D. The sequence came from a person aged 18 to 59 who received the Ad26.COV2.S COVID-19 vaccine or a placebo. Sequences were derived from peripheral blood, sampled in a trial of Ad26.COV2.S vaccine versus placebo. The CDR3 DNA sequence: TGTGCCAGCAGCTTTTTAGGTTCAGATTCACCCCTCCACTTT. This gives the protein CASSFLGSDSPLHF.